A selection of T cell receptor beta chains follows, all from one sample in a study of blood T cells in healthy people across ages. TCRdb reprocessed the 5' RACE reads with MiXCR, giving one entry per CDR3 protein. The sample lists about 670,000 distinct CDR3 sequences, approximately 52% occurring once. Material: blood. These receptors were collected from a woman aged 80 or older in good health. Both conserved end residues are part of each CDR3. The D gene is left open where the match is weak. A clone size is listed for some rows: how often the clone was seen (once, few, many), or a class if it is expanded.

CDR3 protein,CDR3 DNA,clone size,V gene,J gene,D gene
CASSPARGQPSIRYNSPLHF,TGCGCCAGCAGCCCCGCACGGGGACAGCCTTCTATACGCTATAATTCACCCCTCCACTTT,.,TRBV5-1,TRBJ1-6,TRBD1
CASSPAATDSNQPQHF,TGTGCCAGCAGCCCGGCGGCAACCGATAGCAATCAGCCCCAGCATTTT,.,TRBV4-2,TRBJ1-5,.
CASSLIGSNQPQHF,TGTGCCAGCAGTTTAATCGGCTCAAATCAGCCCCAGCATTTT,.,TRBV12-3/TRBV12-4,TRBJ1-5,.
CSAKTGDRARQYF,TGCAGTGCTAAAACGGGGGACAGAGCGAGGCAGTACTTC,.,TRBV20-1,TRBJ2-5,.
CASSLGGSGTQYF,TGTGCCAGCAGCTTAGGGGGCTCGGGTACGCAGTATTTT,.,TRBV7-2,TRBJ2-3,.
CASSDSERDEQFF,TGTGCCAGCAGTGACTCTGAGAGGGATGAGCAGTTCTTC,many,TRBV6-4,TRBJ2-1,.
CSARDPYRGSGREQFF,TGCAGTGCTAGAGATCCATACAGGGGTTCGGGTAGGGAGCAGTTCTTC,few,TRBV20-1,TRBJ2-1,TRBD1
CASSFQGRGNQPQHF,TGTGCCAGCAGTTTTCAGGGGAGAGGCAATCAGCCCCAGCATTTT,many,TRBV12-3/TRBV12-4,TRBJ1-5,.
CASSPPGEENTEAFF,TGTGCCAGCAGCCCACCGGGGGAGGAGAACACTGAAGCTTTCTTT,.,TRBV3-1,TRBJ1-1,.
CASSPNLAVPKEFF,TGTGCCAGCAGCCCAAACTTAGCGGTCCCCAAGGAGTTCTTC,few,TRBV5-5,TRBJ2-1,.
CASSSGLNTEAFF,TGTGCCAGCAGCTCAGGACTGAACACTGAAGCTTTCTTT,.,TRBV14,TRBJ1-1,.
CASSRTAYNSPLHF,TGTGCCAGCAGCAGGACAGCGTATAATTCACCCCTCCACTTT,few,TRBV3-1,TRBJ1-6,.
CASSLGRMQGREQYF,TGTGCCAGCAGCTTAGGCCGGATGCAGGGACGAGAGCAGTACTTC,many,TRBV13,TRBJ2-7,.
CSASLGGFSNQPQHF,TGCAGTGCTAGTTTAGGGGGCTTTAGCAATCAGCCCCAGCATTTT,.,TRBV20-1,TRBJ1-5,TRBD1
CAISDSGSFNSPLHF,TGTGCCATCAGTGATTCTGGCAGTTTTAATTCACCCCTCCACTTT,.,TRBV10-3,TRBJ1-6,.
CASSRVEGEAFF,TGTGCCAGCAGCCGGGTGGAGGGTGAAGCTTTCTTT,.,TRBV7-9,TRBJ1-1,.
CASSVVPGFTDTQYF,TGTGCCAGCAGCGTAGTCCCCGGCTTCACAGATACGCAGTATTTT,.,TRBV9,TRBJ2-3,.
CASSSDPGQRISGYTF,TGCGCCAGCAGCTCGGACCCGGGACAGCGTATTAGCGGCTACACCTTC,.,TRBV5-1,TRBJ1-2,TRBD1
CASSRVTGGASNSPLHF,TGCGCCAGCAGCAGAGTTACAGGGGGCGCCTCGAATTCACCCCTCCACTTT,.,TRBV5-1,TRBJ1-6,TRBD1
CAISERQDFYEQYF,TGTGCCATCAGTGAAAGACAGGACTTCTACGAGCAGTACTTC,.,TRBV10-3,TRBJ2-7,.
CTISRANVLTF,TGCACCATCTCACGTGCCAACGTCCTGACTTTC,few,TRBV29-1,TRBJ2-6,.
CASSLNRGRVNYGYTF,TGTGCCAGCAGTTTAAACAGGGGAAGAGTTAACTATGGCTACACCTTC,many,TRBV27,TRBJ1-2,TRBD1
CASSFWTPGRDEQFF,TGTGCCAGCAGTTTTTGGACGCCTGGGCGGGATGAGCAGTTCTTC,.,TRBV28,TRBJ2-1,.
CASSFSLGTEAFF,TGCGCCAGCAGCTTTTCGTTAGGGACTGAAGCTTTCTTT,many,TRBV7-2,TRBJ1-1,.
CSARARAGNQPQHF,TGCAGTGCTAGAGCCCGTGCGGGAAATCAGCCCCAGCATTTT,.,TRBV20-1,TRBJ1-5,.
CASSPGQGAKGLYEQYF,TGTGCCAGCAGCCCGGGCCAGGGGGCAAAAGGCCTCTACGAGCAGTACTTC,.,TRBV27,TRBJ2-7,TRBD1
CASSLDLEQFF,TGTGCCAGCAGTTTAGACCTCGAGCAGTTCTTC,few,TRBV28,TRBJ2-1,.
CASTLKGARNQPQHF,TGTGCCAGCACCCTAAAAGGGGCGCGTAATCAGCCCCAGCATTTT,.,TRBV28,TRBJ1-5,.
CATLPGGYDEQYF,TGTGCCACCCTCCCCGGGGGGTACGACGAGCAGTACTTC,.,TRBV7-9,TRBJ2-7,TRBD2
CASSQDYRGFEALHF,TGTGCCAGCAGCCAAGATTACAGGGGGTTCGAAGCCCTCCACTTT,.,TRBV3-1,TRBJ1-6,TRBD1
CASSYSRVPNIQYF,TGTGCCAGCAGTTACTCTCGGGTCCCGAACATTCAGTACTTC,many,TRBV6-5,TRBJ2-4,.
CSARSGQSVNQPQHF,TGCAGTGCTAGATCTGGACAGTCTGTCAATCAGCCCCAGCATTTT,few,TRBV20-1,TRBJ1-5,.
CSVGRDGYEQYF,TGCAGCGTTGGTAGGGACGGCTACGAGCAGTACTTC,few,TRBV29-1,TRBJ2-7,.
CASQRRDEQFF,TGTGCTTCACAGCGGAGGGATGAGCAGTTCTTC,many,TRBV6-5,TRBJ2-1,.
CAGSLTKASVGAYNSPLHF,TGTGCCGGCAGCCTCACGAAAGCCTCGGTGGGGGCCTATAATTCACCCCTCCACTTT,few,TRBV3-1,TRBJ1-6,.
CASSPSGNVIYEQYF,TGTGCCAGCAGCCCGTCGGGAAATGTTATCTACGAGCAGTACTTC,.,TRBV7-2,TRBJ2-7,.